The 3 T cell receptor beta chains reported below all come from one sample, sequenced in a study of T-cell reconstitution after alpha-beta-depleted transplantation in children. Researchers prepared the TCRbeta library using unique molecular identifiers, the study reports. MiXCR, run by TCRdb on the PCR reads, gives a single entry per CDR3 protein. The repertoire includes about 420,000 distinct CDR3 sequences, about a tenth of them detected once, and about 5% sits in the top ten. The sequenced sample was PBMCs from the stem cell graft donor, obtained from the stem cell graft. These receptors all stem from a human donor who donated a stem cell graft to a child with acute myeloid leukemia.

CDR3 protein: CSAGQARGDTQYF. CDR3 coding DNA: TGCAGTGCCGGACAAGCCCGGGGGGATACGCAGTATTTT. The rearrangement uses TRBV20-1 and TRBJ2-3, with TRBD2 as a possible D gene (6 bases). V was cut by 6 bases and J by 6 bases, with 16 bases left in between. The CDR3 extends over 13 amino acids. In germline, CDR1 is DFQATT, CDR2 SNEGSKA (reference sequence).

This clonotype was detected a few times. The chain carries TRBV12-3 or TRBV12-4 and TRBJ2-1; 8 bases match TRBD2. V shed 5 bases and J 6 bases; nucleotides not matched to a gene: 9. There are 15 residues in the CDR3. The CDR3 DNA sequence: TGTGCCAGCAGTCCCTTCCCGGGAGGGACCAATGAGCAGTTCTTC. This encodes CASSPFPGGTNEQFF.

This clonotype was seen a handful of times. J is TRBJ2-1 and V is TRBV20-1, with TRBD2 identical over 9 bases. Germline V CDR1 and CDR2: DFQATT, SNEGSKA (reference sequence). J lost 9 bases, V lost 3 bases, and 3 bases had no gene match. This CDR3 is 12 amino acids long. The CDR3 region is CSARLTSGEQFF. For the CDR3, the DNA is TGCAGTGCTAGGTTGACTAGCGGTGAGCAGTTCTTC.